This T cell receptor (beta chain) was captured by sequencing in a study of blood T cell repertoires in COVID-19. The wider study: Samples came from the United States, Italy and Spain, spanning acute and convalescent COVID-19. In each case, the material was cDNA or gDNA derived from T cells, B-cell-depleted T cells, or PBMCs.

Source study methods: Nucleated cell number was recorded as an estimate derived from reference gene primer amplification. TCRdb's table, derived via immunoSEQ multiplex PCR, lists solely in-frame clones and lacks some. The V and J calls and clone size were taken over from that table, and D and trimming were inferred from the DNA. Of about 260,000 clones listed, about nine tenths are singletons. A Seattle source enrolled patients during active infection and followed them longitudinally. With 5 bases clipped from V and 7 bases from J, the junction kept 4 bases outside the gene matches. Germline values: CDR1 SEHNR, CDR2 FQNEAQ (reference sequence). The CDR3 sequence is 13 residues long.

The clonotype comes from a young adult with COVID-19, enrolled during active disease. The gene calls are TRBV7-9 and TRBJ2-1; 8 nucleotides match TRBD2. What was sequenced was peripheral blood. This CDR3 is CASSLGLVNEQFF. The CDR3 nucleotides read TGTGCCAGCAGCCTGGGACTAGTGAATGAGCAGTTCTTC.